Following are 8 T cell receptor beta chains from one sample sequenced in a study of blood T cell repertoires in COVID-19. The assay was immunoSEQ multiplex PCR, and TCRdb's table has in-frame clones only and misses some. The profile shows a few hundred thousand clones, roughly 85% of them singletons. The sample taken for sequencing was PBMCs or T cells enriched from blood (not recorded which). These receptors all stem from a man between 25 and 39 years old who had recovered from COVID-19.

J is TRBJ2-2 and V is TRBV24-1, with TRBD2 as a possible D gene (5 bases). Trimming took off 3 bases at V and 4 bases at J, with 8 bases between the two ends. The CDR3 is made up of 14 amino acids. Germline V CDR1 and CDR2: KGHDR, SFDVKD. CDR3: CATSDEGATGELFF. CDR3 DNA sequence: TGTGCCACCAGTGATGAGGGAGCCACCGGGGAGCTGTTTTTT.

This chain connects TRBV19 to TRBJ2-3; TRBD2 matches 11 bases. CDR1 is LNHDA, CDR2 SQIVND, per germline (reference sequence). J lost 6 bases, V lost 4 bases, and 9 bases had no gene match. The CDR3 covers 16 residues. The CDR3 spells CASSTSSGGRQDTQYF. In nucleotides, the CDR3 is TGTGCCAGTAGTACCTCTAGCGGGGGGCGCCAGGATACGCAGTATTTT.

This clone occurred once. The chain couples TRBV4-3 to TRBJ1-2; 8 bases are shared with TRBD1. After removal of 1 base from V and 8 bases from J, the junction contained 3 bases not matched to a gene. This CDR3 has 13 residues. Germline V gene data show CDR1 as LGHNA and CDR2 as YSLEER. The CDR3 protein is CASSQGTGRGYTF. The DNA for the CDR3 is TGCGCCAGCAGCCAAGGGACAGGGCGCGGCTACACCTTC.

The chain couples TRBV15 to TRBJ2-7; TRBD1 is a possible D gene (5 bases). Germline V lookup: CDR1 LNHNV, CDR2 YYDKDF (reference sequence). V lost 3 bases, J lost 0 bases, and 15 bases lay in between. This CDR3 has 16 amino acids. The DNA of the CDR3 is TGTGCCACCAGCAGGGAGACAGCTTATTTCTCCTACGAGCAGTACTTC. This codes for CATSRETAYFSYEQYF.

This clone was seen just once. This chain connects TRBV4-3 to TRBJ1-2; TRBD1 is a possible D gene (5 bases). V was clipped by 1 base and J by 7 bases, with 10 bases between them. CDR1 is LGHNA and CDR2 is YSLEER in the germline V gene. This CDR3 comprises 13 residues. The CDR3 here is CASSQVLDSGYTF. The CDR3 nucleotides are TGCGCCAGCAGCCAAGTTTTAGACAGTGGCTACACCTTC.

The CDR3 DNA reads TGTGCCAGTAGTATCGAGACATCGAACACTGAAGCTTTCTTT. Protein sequence: CASSIETSNTEAFF. The chain combines TRBV19 with TRBJ1-1; D is unresolved. Trimming took off 3 bases at V and 1 base at J, with 9 bases between the two ends. CDR3 size: 14 residues. CDR1 and CDR2 from the germline V gene are LNHDA and SQIVND (reference sequence).

The chain has TRBV30 and TRBJ2-1, with 7 bases that match TRBD2. The V gene end was trimmed by 0 bases and the J gene end by 1 base; junction bases not matched to a gene: 12. The CDR3 runs 18 residues. Per germline, CDR1 GTSNPN and CDR2 SVGIG (reference sequence). The CDR3, as DNA: TGTGCCTGGAGTGTACCCCAGCGGGGAAGCCTTTCCTACAATGAGCAGTTCTTC. As protein: CAWSVPQRGSLSYNEQFF.

J is TRBJ2-1 and V is TRBV9, with 8 bases matching TRBD2. Germline CDR1 SGDLS, CDR2 YYNGEE. The CDR3 sequence is 15 residues long. V gave up 2 bases and J gave up 2 bases; unmatched junction bases: 3. In DNA form, the CDR3 reads TGTGCCAGCAGCGTTGGGCGGGGGGCCTACAATGAGCAGTTCTTC. Translated, it gives CASSVGRGAYNEQFF.